A single sample is the source of the 24 T cell receptor beta chains below, sequenced in a study of cytomegalovirus exposure and HLA in healthy donors. PCR used 60 Vbeta primers and 13 Jbeta primers. Measured with immunoSEQ multiplex PCR; TCRdb has only the in-frame clones, and not every one. The sample yields 150,000 to 200,000 clones, around three quarters seen once. The sequenced material came from PBMCs. These receptors came from a man aged 35-49 years in good health and CMV-seropositive.

This rearrangement joins TRBV6-5 to TRBJ2-3, with 9 bases matching TRBD2. The CDR3 loop spans 15 amino acids. Trimming took 6 bases from V and 1 from J; bases not matched to a gene: 5. Germline lookup yields CDR1 MNHEY and CDR2 SVGAGI. The CDR3: CASSPRGGGTDTQYF. The CDR3 coding sequence is TGTGCCAGCAGCCCCCGCGGGGGGGGCACAGATACGCAGTATTTT.

J is TRBJ1-1 and V is TRBV19, with D perhaps TRBD1 (5 bases). The CDR3 totals 16 residues. Germline V gives CDR1 LNHDA, CDR2 SQIVND (reference sequence). Trimming stripped 4 bases from V and 1 base from J, with 16 bases between. The chain's CDR3 is CASSKGRGEGNTEAFF. The CDR3 DNA is TGTGCCAGTAGTAAGGGTCGGGGGGAAGGGAACACTGAAGCTTTCTTT.

The chain carries TRBV9 and TRBJ2-2; 10 bases match TRBD2. J lost 6 bases, V lost 2 bases, and 4 bases had no gene match. Germline CDR1 and CDR2: SGDLS and YYNGEE. The CDR3 is 15 amino acids. The CDR3 is CASSVSGGFAGELFF. CDR3 in DNA: TGTGCCAGCAGCGTTAGCGGGGGGTTCGCCGGGGAGCTGTTTTTT.

The chain recombines TRBV5-1 with TRBJ1-6, with unresolved D. The CDR3 totals 16 residues. The germline V gene encodes CDR1 SGHRS and CDR2 YFSETQ. Trimming left V 0 bases short and J 7 bases short, with 14 bases between. The CDR3 spells CASSLVSGRLNSPLHF. DNA of the CDR3: TGCGCCAGCAGCTTGGTTTCTGGCAGGTTAAATTCACCCCTCCACTTT.

CDR3 DNA: TGTGCCATCAGTGAGGCCTATGTGGATGGCTACACCTTC. It translates to CAISEAYVDGYTF. The genes are TRBV10-3 and TRBJ1-2, with unresolved D. This CDR3 has 13 residues. The V end lost 2 bases, the J end lost 6 bases, and 10 bases lay between the germline ends. Germline V CDR1 and CDR2: ENHRY, SYGVKD.

The chain carries TRBV2 and TRBJ2-5; a weak D match, TRBD1 (5 bases). The J call may be mistaken, given a closer DNA end match to TRBJ2-7. CDR3 length: 15 amino acids. CDR1 is SNHLY, CDR2 FYNNEI, per germline. This chain's CDR3 is CASSPTPGSVDEQYF. The CDR3 DNA follows: TGTGCCAGCAGTCCTACCCCAGGGTCGGTGGACGAGCAGTACTTC.

V is TRBV7-3 and J is TRBJ1-6, with TRBD1 as a possible D gene (5 bases). Germline CDR1 reads SGHTA; CDR2 reads FQGTGA. Trimming left V 2 bases short and J 9 bases short, with 11 bases between. The CDR3 covers 14 residues. This chain's CDR3 is CASSLQGGGSPLHF. As DNA, the CDR3 is TGTGCCAGCAGCTTACAGGGTGGTGGTTCACCCCTCCACTTT.

The gene calls are TRBV4-3 and TRBJ1-6; D remains unclear. V lost 0 bases and J lost 7, with 13 bases in between. This CDR3 spans 16 amino acids. Germline V gene lookup returns CDR1 LGHNA and CDR2 YSLEER. This chain's CDR3 is CASSQDAGRRNSPLHF. The CDR3 bases are TGCGCCAGCAGCCAAGATGCAGGTCGCAGGAATTCACCCCTCCACTTT.

The chain recombines TRBV27 with TRBJ2-3; tentative D call: TRBD2 (6 bases). The CDR3 runs to 14 residues. The germline gives CDR1 MNHEY, CDR2 SMNVEV (reference sequence). Trimming shortened V by 6 bases and J by 5 bases, and 15 bases separated the two germline ends. The CDR3 DNA is TGTGCCAGCAGCCGAGGGTGGGGAGGAGATACGCAGTATTTT. This codes for CASSRGWGGDTQYF.

The chain recombines TRBV5-1 with TRBJ2-4; D gene unclear. Germline CDR1 reads SGHRS; CDR2 reads YFSETQ. V lost 1 base and J lost 1, with 12 bases in between. This CDR3 region has 16 residues. The chain's CDR3 is CASSLLSTRAKNIQYF. The CDR3 region has the DNA TGCGCCAGCAGCTTGTTGTCTACGCGGGCCAAAAACATTCAGTACTTC.

The genes are TRBV18 and TRBJ2-3, with 9 positions matching TRBD2. V lost 2 bases and J lost 5; bases outside the gene matches: 11. This CDR3 has 17 residues. Germline CDR1 and CDR2: KGHSH and LQKENI. The CDR3 region is CASSPLLSGGIGDTQYF. For the CDR3, the DNA is TGTGCCAGCTCACCATTGTTAAGCGGGGGGATTGGAGATACGCAGTATTTT.

With respect to this clone: At the DNA level, this CDR3 is encoded by other sequences in the same sample as well. The rearrangement joins TRBV4-1 to TRBJ2-5; 7 bases match TRBD2. After removal of 2 bases from V and 5 bases from J, the junction contained 2 bases not matched to a gene. The CDR3 contains 13 residues. Germline V lookup: CDR1 MGHRA, CDR2 YSYEKL. The CDR3, as DNA: TGCGCCAGCAGCCAATGGCGGGGGGAGACCCAGTACTTC. Encoded protein: CASSQWRGETQYF.

V and J are TRBV4-3 and TRBJ2-7; 8 bases line up with TRBD2. CDR1 is LGHNA, CDR2 YSLEER, per germline. J was trimmed by 6 bases and V by 0 bases; bases with no gene match: 10. The CDR3 runs to 16 residues. The CDR3 spells CASSQDRGGAIGEQYF. CDR3 DNA sequence: TGCGCCAGCAGCCAAGATCGGGGGGGCGCAATAGGCGAGCAGTACTTC.

The gene calls are TRBV7-2 and TRBJ2-1, with D hard to call. Germline values: CDR1 SGHTA, CDR2 FQGNSA. Trimming shortened V by 2 bases and J by 2 bases, and 7 bases separated the two germline ends. This CDR3 is 14 amino acids long. As DNA, the CDR3 is TGTGCCAGCAGCTTACCGACACCCTACAATGAGCAGTTCTTC. It specifies CASSLPTPYNEQFF.

The genes are TRBV23-1 and TRBJ2-1, with 14 bases lining up with TRBD2. TRBV23-1 is treated as an ORF (open reading frame) with a function not yet certain. V dropped 0 bases and J dropped 7; count of bases not matched to a gene: 2. The CDR3 covers 16 residues. The CDR3 here is CASSQSTSGGANEQFF. The CDR3 DNA reads TGCGCCAGCAGTCAATCGACTAGCGGGGGGGCGAATGAGCAGTTCTTC.

The chain links TRBV5-1 to TRBJ1-3; 7 positions agree with TRBD1. CDR1 is SGHRS, CDR2 YFSETQ, per germline. The CDR3 has 16 amino acids. Trimming at V came to 4 bases and at J to 2 bases, leaving 9 bases not matched to a gene. As DNA, the CDR3 is TGCGCCAGCAGCCCCGGAGGGGGCCTTACTGGAAACACCATATATTTT. It translates to CASSPGGGLTGNTIYF. The full variable domain, its missing parts supplied by reference TRBV5-1 and TRBJ1-3, is KAGVTQTPRYLIKTRGQQVTLSCSPISGHRSVSWYQQTPGQGLQFLFEYFSETQRNKGNFPGRFSGRQFSNSRSEMNVSTLELGDSALYLCASSPGGGLTGNTIYFGEGSWLTVV.

The chain uses TRBV29-1 and TRBJ1-2; D possibly corresponds to TRBD1 (6 bases). Germline loops: CDR1 SQVTM, CDR2 ANQGSEA. The CDR3 runs 13 residues. Trimming cost V 4 bases and J 6 bases, with 15 bases left between them. Written as DNA, the CDR3 is TGCAGCGTTGTGAGGGGGAAAGGCGATGGCTACACCTTC. It encodes CSVVRGKGDGYTF.

This chain links TRBV6-1 with TRBJ2-3; 9 positions agree with TRBD1. The CDR3 is 12 residues long. V shed 10 bases and J 14 bases; nucleotides not matched to a gene: 13. Looked up from germline, CDR1 is MNHNS and CDR2 is SASEGT. Here the CDR3 DNA reads TGTGCCACGTCCGCCGCGGGACAGGGTTTGTATTTT. It translates to CATSAAGQGLYF.

J is TRBJ1-2 and V is TRBV18; D ambiguous. The CDR3 runs 14 residues. V was trimmed by 2 bases and J by 2 bases, leaving 9 bases between them. Germline assignment: CDR1 KGHSH and CDR2 LQKENI. CDR3 in amino acids: CASSPTSPNYGYTF. DNA for the CDR3: TGTGCCAGCTCACCAACTAGTCCGAACTATGGCTACACCTTC.

The chain combines TRBV2 with TRBJ2-1; 9 bases agree with TRBD1. CDR3 length: 16 amino acids. Trimming removed 7 bases from V and 7 bases from J; junction bases left unmatched: 14. Per the germline V gene, CDR1 is SNHLY and CDR2 is FYNNEI. This chain's CDR3 is CASIYLSGTGPNEQFF. As DNA, the CDR3 is TGTGCCAGCATCTACCTTTCCGGGACAGGGCCGAATGAGCAGTTCTTC.

The CDR3 here is CASGSSDRVSGNTIYF. The DNA for the CDR3 is TGTGCTAGTGGTTCGTCTGACAGGGTCTCTGGAAACACCATATATTTT. The chain couples TRBV12-5 to TRBJ1-3; the match to TRBD1 covers 7 bases. Trimming removed 4 bases from V and 0 bases from J; junction bases left unmatched: 6. The CDR3 is 16 residues long. The germline V gene encodes CDR1 LGHNT and CDR2 FRNRAP.

This chain links TRBV18 with TRBJ1-2, with D possibly being TRBD1 (6 bases). V was trimmed by 4 bases and J by 4 bases, leaving 19 bases between them. In germline, CDR1 is KGHSH, CDR2 LQKENI. The CDR3 is 16 residues long. CDR3 nucleotides: TGTGCCAGCTCACAGGGACTACAGGGAAGAAGCTATGGCTACACCTTC. Translated, it gives CASSQGLQGRSYGYTF.

The rearrangement joins TRBV7-8 to TRBJ2-7, with 7 positions matching TRBD1. V lost 2 bases to trimming and J lost 5 bases; unmatched junction nucleotides: 21. Germline assignment: CDR1 SGHVS and CDR2 FQNEAQ. This CDR3 is 19 amino acids long. The CDR3 protein is CASSLYSHRDSRKWDEQYF. The CDR3 coding sequence is TGTGCCAGCAGCTTATATTCCCACCGGGACAGCCGAAAGTGGGACGAGCAGTACTTC.

J is TRBJ1-5 and V is TRBV27; D remains ambiguous. Per the germline V gene, CDR1 is MNHEY and CDR2 is SMNVEV (reference sequence). Between the trimmed V and J ends, which lost 5 bases and 2 bases, there was a span of 10 bases. This CDR3 region has 14 residues. This CDR3 is CASSPSTGNQPQHF. The CDR3 nucleotides read TGTGCCAGCAGTCCGTCCACGGGCAATCAGCCCCAGCATTTT.